Shown below are 3 T cell receptor beta chains from a single sample sequenced in a study of shared clonotypes between healthy human individuals. Positively selected for CCR7, the CD45RO-negative cells used as naive CD8 cells excluded terminally differentiated effector memory CD45RA+ cells. The data were produced by immunoSEQ multiplex PCR, yet TCRdb's version contains in-frame clones alone and is incomplete. The sample includes 600,000 or so clones, 95% to 98% seen only once; the top ten take 0.3% to 0.35%. Sequencing was carried out using naive CD8+ T cells sorted from blood. The receptors originated from a man aged 25 to 40 in good health.

V gene TRBV7-2 combines with J gene TRBJ2-1, with D possibly matching TRBD2 (5 bases). Germline V gives CDR1 SGHTA, CDR2 FQGNSA. The CDR3 extends over 15 amino acids. The germline V and J ends were trimmed by 5 bases and 8 bases, with 19 bases remaining between them. The CDR3 nucleotides are TGTGCCAGCAGCCCGGGATCCCGGGGTCCCGATGAGCAGTTCTTC. Its translation: CASSPGSRGPDEQFF.

The V and J genes are TRBV6-1 and TRBJ1-1; unclear D gene. Trimming shortened V by 3 bases and J by 0 bases, and 2 bases separated the two germline ends. This CDR3 contains 12 residues. The germline V gene has CDR1 MNHNS and CDR2 SASEGT. The CDR3 loop is CASSDMNTEAFF. Written as DNA, the CDR3 is TGTGCCAGCAGTGACATGAACACTGAAGCTTTCTTT.

The CDR3 protein is CASSPGSSVAGANVLTF. The CDR3 DNA is TGTGCCAGCTCACCCGGGTCTAGCGTGGCTGGGGCCAACGTCCTGACTTTC. The J gene is TRBJ2-6, the V gene TRBV18, with a possible D match to TRBD2 (6 bases). The V gene lost 3 bases and the J gene lost 2 bases, with 14 bases spanning the gap. The CDR3 spans 17 residues. Germline V CDR1 and CDR2: KGHSH, LQKENI. Supplemented by reference TRBV18 and TRBJ2-6, the full variable domain reads NAGVMQNPRHLVRRRGQEARLRCSPMKGHSHVYWYRQLPEEGLKFMVYLQKENIIDESGMPKERFSAEFPKEGPSILRIQQVVRGDSAAYFCASSPGSSVAGANVLTFGAGSRLTVL.